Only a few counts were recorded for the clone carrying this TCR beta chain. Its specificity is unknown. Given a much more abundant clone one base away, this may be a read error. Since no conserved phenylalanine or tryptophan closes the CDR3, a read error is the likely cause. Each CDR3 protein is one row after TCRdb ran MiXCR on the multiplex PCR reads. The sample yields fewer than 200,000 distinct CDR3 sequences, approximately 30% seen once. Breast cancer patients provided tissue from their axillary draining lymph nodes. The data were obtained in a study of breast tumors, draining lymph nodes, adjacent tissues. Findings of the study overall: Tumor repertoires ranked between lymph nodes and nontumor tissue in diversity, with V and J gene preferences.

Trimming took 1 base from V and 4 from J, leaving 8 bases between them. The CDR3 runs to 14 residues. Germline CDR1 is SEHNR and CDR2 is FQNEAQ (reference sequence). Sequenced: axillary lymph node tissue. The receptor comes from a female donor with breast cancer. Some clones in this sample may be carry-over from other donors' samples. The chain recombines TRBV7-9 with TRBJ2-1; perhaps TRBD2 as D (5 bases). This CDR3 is CASSLVRDYNEQFL. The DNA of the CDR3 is TGTGCCAGCAGCTTAGTACGGGATTACAATGAGCAGTTCCTC.